These T cell receptor beta chains were read from a single sample in a study of regulatory T cells in long-lasting Graves disease. Each CDR3 protein is one row after TCRdb ran MiXCR on the reads. Here the sample spans around 860 distinct CDR3 sequences, about 91% being singletons. The specimen comprised peripheral blood mononuclear cells (PBMCs), sampled with antithyroid drug treatment, in newly diagnosed or persistent Graves disease (not recorded which). These receptors all stem from a man aged 40-50 years with Graves disease. Both conserved end residues are part of each CDR3. A D gene is named only where the DNA matches it firmly.

D,J,V,CDR3,DNA
TRBD1,TRBJ2-3,TRBV6-4,CASSERQGDPDTQYF,TGTGCCAGCAGTGAGAGACAGGGGGACCCAGATACGCAGTATTTT
-,TRBJ2-3,TRBV11-1,CASSLAGTDTQYF,TGTGCCAGCAGCTTAGCAGGGACAGATACGCAGTATTTT
-,TRBJ2-7,TRBV7-9,CASSLLGGPPYEQYF,TGTGCCAGCAGCTTGCTCGGGGGCCCACCCTACGAGCAGTACTTC
TRBD1,TRBJ2-4,TRBV20-1,CSADGTGVAKNIQYF,TGCAGTGCCGATGGGACAGGGGTAGCCAAAAACATTCAGTACTTC
TRBD1,TRBJ2-5,TRBV24-1,CATSDPRQGGETQYF,TGTGCCACCAGTGACCCACGACAGGGGGGAGAGACCCAGTACTTC
-,TRBJ1-1,TRBV5-6,CASSSGGAEAFF,TGTGCCAGCAGTTCTGGGGGCGCTGAAGCTTTCTTT
TRBD1,TRBJ1-6,TRBV7-3,CASSSSGGGNSPLHF,TGTGCCAGCAGCTCATCAGGGGGAGGGAATTCACCCCTCCACTTT
-,TRBJ2-5,TRBV7-9,CASSLDWLETQYF,TGTGCCAGCAGCTTAGATTGGCTAGAGACCCAGTACTTC
-,TRBJ2-1,TRBV2,CASSLGANEQFF,TGTGCCAGCAGCTTGGGGGCTAATGAGCAGTTCTTC
-,TRBJ2-4,TRBV29-1,CSVLGTKNIQYF,TGCAGCGTTCTCGGGACCAAAAACATTCAGTACTTC
-,TRBJ2-5,TRBV29-1,CSVDLRQETQYF,TGCAGCGTTGATCTCAGGCAAGAGACCCAGTACTTC